This TCR beta chain was captured in a study of T cells in Graves' hyperthyroidism and ophthalmopathy. Study observations and caveats: Blood also showed most of the thyroid clonotypes that were expanded above 0.001.

Using RNA transcripts as the source, TCR beta CDR3 regions were amplified. HTBI primers were employed in a first-round RT-PCR of the TCR CDR3. TCRdb redid the calling of the multiplex PCR reads with MiXCR, one entry per CDR3 protein. Of about 350,000 distinct CDR3 sequences in the sample, over 12% are singletons; the top ten hold under 25%. Germline lookup yields CDR1 MNHEY and CDR2 SMNVEV (reference sequence). There are 14 residues in the CDR3. V lost 2 bases to trimming and J lost 3 bases, with 11 bases between them. This clonotype was observed at least ten times. Its cognate antigen is unknown. Diagnosis relied on clinical symptoms, serum thyroxine and TRAb, thyroid ultrasound and orbital computed tomography.

This TCR was sampled from a woman aged 55 to 70 with Graves' ophthalmopathy. The J gene is TRBJ2-7, the V gene TRBV27, with a possible D match to TRBD1 (5 bases). Material: blood. The CDR3 DNA sequence: TGTGCCAGCAGTTTACAGGGCCCTGGCTACGAGCAGTACTTC. This translates into CASSLQGPGYEQYF.